This T cell receptor (beta chain) was identified in a study of T cell repertoires in cytomegalovirus infection. The CDR3 has 12 amino acids. Germline V gives CDR1 MGHRA, CDR2 YSYEKL. Trimming took 5 bases from V and 4 from J, leaving 6 bases between them. TCRdb called the reads again in MiXCR, with one record for every CDR3 protein. The data show roughly 600,000 distinct CDR3 sequences, around 24% seen once. The sequence came from a human donor in good health (CMV status not recorded). Some clones in this sample may be carry-over from other donors' samples. V is TRBV4-1 and J is TRBJ2-1; D is unclear. The sample was CD8+ T cells from PBMCs. DNA of the CDR3: TGCGCCAGCAGCGAAAATTACAATGAGCAGTTCTTC. Encoded protein: CASSENYNEQFF.